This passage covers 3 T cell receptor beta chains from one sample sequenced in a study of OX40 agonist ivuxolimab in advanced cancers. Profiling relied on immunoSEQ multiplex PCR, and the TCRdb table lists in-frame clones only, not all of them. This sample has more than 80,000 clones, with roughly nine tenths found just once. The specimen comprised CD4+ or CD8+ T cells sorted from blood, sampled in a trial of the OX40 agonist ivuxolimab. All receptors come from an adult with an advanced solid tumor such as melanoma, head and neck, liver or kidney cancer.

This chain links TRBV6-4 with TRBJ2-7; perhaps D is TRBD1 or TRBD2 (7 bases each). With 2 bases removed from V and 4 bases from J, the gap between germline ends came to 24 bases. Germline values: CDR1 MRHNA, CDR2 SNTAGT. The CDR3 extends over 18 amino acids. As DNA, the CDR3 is TGTGCCAGCAGTGACCGTCATTATCGGGGGGACAGCCTTTACGAGCAGTACTTC. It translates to CASSDRHYRGDSLYEQYF.

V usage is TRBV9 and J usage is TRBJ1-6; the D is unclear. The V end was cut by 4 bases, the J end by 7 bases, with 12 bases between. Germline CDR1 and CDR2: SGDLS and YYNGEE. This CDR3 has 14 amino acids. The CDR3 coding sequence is TGTGCCAGCAGCCAAGACGGCGCCAATTCACCCCTCCACTTT. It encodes CASSQDGANSPLHF.

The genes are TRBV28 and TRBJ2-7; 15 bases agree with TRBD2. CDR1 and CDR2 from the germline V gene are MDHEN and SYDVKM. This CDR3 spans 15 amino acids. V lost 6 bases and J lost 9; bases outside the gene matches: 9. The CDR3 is CASRGGLAGGSWQYF. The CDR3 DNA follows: TGTGCCAGCAGAGGGGGACTAGCGGGAGGAAGTTGGCAGTACTTC. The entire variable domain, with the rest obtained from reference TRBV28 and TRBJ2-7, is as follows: DVKVTQSSRYLVKRTGEKVFLECVQDMDHENMFWYRQDPGLGLRLIYFSYDVKMKEKGDIPEGYSVSREKKERFSLILESASTNQTSMYLCASRGGLAGGSWQYFGPGTRLTVT.